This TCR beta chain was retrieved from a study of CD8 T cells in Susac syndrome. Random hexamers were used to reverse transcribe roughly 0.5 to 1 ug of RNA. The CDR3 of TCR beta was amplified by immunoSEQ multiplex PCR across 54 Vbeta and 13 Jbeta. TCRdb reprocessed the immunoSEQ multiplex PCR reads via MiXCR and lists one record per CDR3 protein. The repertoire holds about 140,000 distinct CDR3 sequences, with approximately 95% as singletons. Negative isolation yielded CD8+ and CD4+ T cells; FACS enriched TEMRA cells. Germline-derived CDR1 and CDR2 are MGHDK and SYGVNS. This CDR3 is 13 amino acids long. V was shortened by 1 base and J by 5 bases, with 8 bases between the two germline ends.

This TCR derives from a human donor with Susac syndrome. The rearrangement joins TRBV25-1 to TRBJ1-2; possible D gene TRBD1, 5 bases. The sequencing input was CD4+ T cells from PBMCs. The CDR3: CASSESAGYGYTF. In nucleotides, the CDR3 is TGTGCCAGCAGTGAATCCGCAGGGTATGGCTACACCTTC.